These T cell receptor beta chains were read from a single sample in a study of OX40 agonist ivuxolimab in advanced cancers. Sequenced by immunoSEQ multiplex PCR; TCRdb stores in-frame clones only, minus some. This table holds about 90,000 clones, 87% found once. This specimen was CD4+ or CD8+ T cells sorted from blood, taken in a trial of the OX40 agonist ivuxolimab. The receptors here all came from an adult with an advanced solid tumor such as melanoma, head and neck, liver or kidney cancer. CDR3s leave out the opening cysteine and the closing phenylalanine or tryptophan. The order of the fields is V gene, J gene, CDR3 protein.

v_gene: TRBV20-1
j_gene: TRBJ1-2
CDR3aa: SALVGAGYT

v_gene: TRBV9
j_gene: TRBJ1-1
CDR3aa: ASSVAVETEAF

v_gene: TRBV14
j_gene: TRBJ2-1
CDR3aa: ASSPLFSINEQF

v_gene: TRBV7-6
j_gene: TRBJ2-7
CDR3aa: ASSPAGTGVHEQY

v_gene: TRBV5-1
j_gene: TRBJ2-5
CDR3aa: ASSLPSGGAQETQY

v_gene: TRBV6-1
j_gene: TRBJ1-1
CDR3aa: ASSAGQMNTEAF

v_gene: TRBV10-3
j_gene: TRBJ1-3
CDR3aa: AISDLGNWNTIY

v_gene: TRBV5-1
j_gene: TRBJ2-7
CDR3aa: ASSFWGQGGREQY

v_gene: TRBV6-6
j_gene: TRBJ2-5
CDR3aa: ASSFREGQY

v_gene: TRBV18
j_gene: TRBJ2-7
CDR3aa: ASSLARHEIYEQY

v_gene: TRBV2
j_gene: TRBJ2-1
CDR3aa: ASSRGTSIYEQF

v_gene: TRBV6-4
j_gene: TRBJ2-2
CDR3aa: ASSDSSYGGSTGELF

v_gene: TRBV11-2
j_gene: TRBJ2-4
CDR3aa: ASSLAAGAVNIQY

v_gene: TRBV9
j_gene: TRBJ2-1
CDR3aa: ASSVDPPSGDEQF

v_gene: TRBV7-2
j_gene: TRBJ2-7
CDR3aa: ASSRQSDRGPYY

v_gene: TRBV27
j_gene: TRBJ1-2
CDR3aa: ASSLAGQSYGYT

v_gene: TRBV29-1
j_gene: TRBJ1-5
CDR3aa: SVGQGNQPQH

v_gene: TRBV5-6
j_gene: TRBJ2-1
CDR3aa: ASSLGVSSSYNEQF

v_gene: TRBV7-9
j_gene: TRBJ1-1
CDR3aa: ASSLEGGAEAF

v_gene: TRBV6-5
j_gene: TRBJ1-5
CDR3aa: ASSYSQGLNQPQH

v_gene: TRBV27
j_gene: TRBJ1-5
CDR3aa: ASSLGFNQPQH

v_gene: TRBV14
j_gene: TRBJ1-2
CDR3aa: ASSPDRLYGYT

v_gene: TRBV6-5
j_gene: TRBJ2-3
CDR3aa: ASTTSGADTQY

v_gene: TRBV5-4
j_gene: TRBJ2-5
CDR3aa: ASSSQIPQETQY

v_gene: TRBV19
j_gene: TRBJ1-5
CDR3aa: ASSRPRDRGDQPQH

v_gene: TRBV11-2
j_gene: TRBJ2-5
CDR3aa: ASSFGETQY

v_gene: TRBV30
j_gene: TRBJ1-5
CDR3aa: AWSWGVTGQPQH

v_gene: TRBV5-4
j_gene: TRBJ2-2
CDR3aa: ASSLGRSTGELF

v_gene: TRBV14
j_gene: TRBJ2-3
CDR3aa: ASSQGRAPYTDTQY